These 30 T cell receptor beta chains were all obtained from the same sample, sequenced in a study of blood T cell repertoires in COVID-19 (dated by TCRdb to 2019 to 2021). The library was built by means of the immunoSEQ multiplex PCR assay. The immuneACCESS repertoire file appears here via TCRdb, limited to in-frame rearrangements. These files lack a portion of the clones; in checked studies, under half of the deficit traces to unresolved V genes, and the cause of the others is not known. The sample table shows 250,000 or so clones, and 89% are seen once. 0.94% of the sample rests with the top ten. Specimen: peripheral blood. These receptors came from a woman in her 40s who had recovered from COVID-19.

The chain recombines TRBV2 with TRBJ1-5; the D gene is possibly TRBD1 (5 bases). Per germline, CDR1 SNHLY and CDR2 FYNNEI. V was trimmed by 5 bases and J by 1 base, leaving 12 bases between them. The CDR3 contains 15 residues. The CDR3 DNA sequence: TGTGCCAGCAGTAGACACAGGAGCAGCAATCAGCCCCAGCATTTT. Translating it yields CASSRHRSSNQPQHF.

The chain uses TRBV28 and TRBJ1-5; TRBD1 matches at 7 bases. V shed 2 bases and J 7 bases; nucleotides not matched to a gene: 8. Germline loops: CDR1 MDHEN, CDR2 SYDVKM. The CDR3 covers 15 residues. CDR3 sequence: CASSLRQGVSQPQHF. CDR3 coding DNA: TGTGCCAGCAGTTTAAGGCAGGGGGTAAGCCAGCCCCAGCATTTT.

V and J are TRBV23-1 and TRBJ2-3, with 9 bases identical to TRBD1. Being an ORF, TRBV23-1 has a function that is uncertain. J gave up 4 bases and V 2 bases, and 13 bases lay outside the gene matches. This CDR3 comprises 18 residues. Here the CDR3 reads CASSQVQGCDRGADTQYF. The CDR3 bases are TGCGCCAGCAGTCAAGTTCAGGGCTGCGACAGGGGGGCAGATACGCAGTATTTT.

This sequence joins TRBV27 and TRBJ1-6; TRBD1 is a possible D gene (6 bases). This CDR3 has 14 residues. V was pared by 6 bases and J by 5 bases, with 11 bases between. The germline V gene encodes CDR1 MNHEY and CDR2 SMNVEV (reference sequence). CDR3 sequence: CASSQQGNNSPLHF. CDR3 coding DNA: TGTGCCAGCAGCCAACAGGGTAATAATTCACCCCTCCACTTT.

The chain has TRBV29-1 and TRBJ2-3, with 8 bases identical to TRBD1. In germline, CDR1 is SQVTM, CDR2 ANQGSEA. CDR3 size: 16 residues. Trimming at V came to 1 base and at J to 5 bases, leaving 11 bases not matched to a gene. The CDR3 sequence: CSVEGYQGARGDTQYF. For the CDR3, the DNA is TGCAGCGTTGAAGGTTATCAGGGGGCGAGGGGAGATACGCAGTATTTT.

This rearrangement joins TRBV10-3 to TRBJ2-1; D gene ambiguous. The CDR3 extends over 14 amino acids. V was cut by 7 bases and J by 9 bases, with 19 bases left in between. Germline V gene data show CDR1 as ENHRY and CDR2 as SYGVKD. This chain's CDR3 is CAITSHLEVGEQFF. In DNA, the CDR3 is TGTGCCATCACCTCTCACCTTGAGGTCGGTGAGCAGTTCTTC.

This clone was observed a few times. V and J are TRBV11-2 and TRBJ2-2, with 7 nucleotides matching TRBD1. V shed 6 bases, J shed 7 bases, and the junction held 8 bases outside the gene matches. This CDR3 is built from 14 residues. Germline V gene lookup returns CDR1 SGHAT and CDR2 FQNNGV. CDR3 protein: CASRRDRQGGELFF. CDR3 nucleotide sequence: TGTGCCAGCAGGAGGGACAGACAAGGCGGGGAGCTGTTTTTT.

The rearrangement links TRBV10-3 to TRBJ1-1, with 7 bases identical to TRBD1. This CDR3 spans 13 amino acids. Unmatched junction bases numbered 6, after V lost 5 bases and J lost 6 bases. Germline V gene lookup returns CDR1 ENHRY and CDR2 SYGVKD. Here the CDR3 DNA reads TGTGCCATCAGTCCCCCCCAGGGGGCTGAAGCTTTCTTT. This codes for CAISPPQGAEAFF.

V is TRBV29-1 and J is TRBJ2-1; the match to TRBD2 covers 7 bases. Germline-derived CDR1 and CDR2 are SQVTM and ANQGSEA. V was clipped by 7 bases and J by 6 bases; unmatched bases: 9. CDR3 length: 13 amino acids. CDR3 sequence (DNA): TGCAGCGAGATGACTAGCATCGGCAATGAGCAGTTCTTC. Translated: CSEMTSIGNEQFF.

The chain combines TRBV28 with TRBJ2-5, with D tentatively TRBD2 (5 bases). Germline V gives CDR1 MDHEN, CDR2 SYDVKM. The V and J ends lost 3 bases and 3 bases respectively, with 14 bases between them. This CDR3 comprises 15 residues. CDR3 DNA: TGTGCCAGCAGTTTCCGTAGAACCGGGGAAGAGACCCAGTACTTC. Amino acids: CASSFRRTGEETQYF.

The chain couples TRBV28 to TRBJ2-5; D possibly corresponds to TRBD2 (5 bases). Deletions cut 4 bases from V and 5 bases from J, with 8 bases between. The CDR3 sequence is 12 residues long. In germline, CDR1 is MDHEN, CDR2 SYDVKM. The CDR3 is CASSSPGETQYF. The CDR3 DNA reads as TGTGCCAGCAGTTCGCCGGGGGAGACCCAGTACTTC.

The rearrangement joins TRBV18 to TRBJ2-7; maybe TRBD1 (6 bases). Trimming took 2 bases from V and 2 from J, leaving 10 bases between them. The CDR3 is made up of 14 amino acids. Germline CDR1 and CDR2: KGHSH and LQKENI. The CDR3 loop is CASSPNRETYEQYF. The CDR3 DNA sequence: TGTGCCAGCTCACCAAACAGGGAGACCTACGAGCAGTACTTC. Based on the CDR3 plus reference TRBV18 and TRBJ2-7, the full variable domain is NAGVMQNPRHLVRRRGQEARLRCSPMKGHSHVYWYRQLPEEGLKFMVYLQKENIIDESGMPKERFSAEFPKEGPSILRIQQVVRGDSAAYFCASSPNRETYEQYFGPGTRLTVT.

This chain uses TRBV6-2 or TRBV6-3 with TRBJ2-7, with 7 nucleotides matching TRBD2. This CDR3 is built from 14 residues. The V gene's germline CDR1 is MNHEY and CDR2 SVGEGT. V was pared by 5 bases and J by 4 bases, with 8 bases of the junction left unmatched. CDR3 loop: CASSRGDSHYEQYF. CDR3 coding DNA: TGTGCCAGCAGTCGGGGGGACTCCCATTACGAGCAGTACTTC.

V usage is TRBV5-1 and J usage is TRBJ2-7, with 7 bases fitting TRBD2. V lost 5 bases and J lost 0; bases outside the gene matches: 11. CDR3 size: 16 residues. Germline CDR1 and CDR2: SGHRS and YFSETQ. This chain's CDR3 is CASRPQAGSFSYEQYF. The CDR3 DNA follows: TGCGCCAGCAGACCTCAAGCGGGATCTTTCTCCTACGAGCAGTACTTC.

The V and J genes are TRBV29-1 and TRBJ1-1, with TRBD1 identical over 8 bases. The CDR3 length is 15 residues. Germline loops: CDR1 SQVTM, CDR2 ANQGSEA. V lost 6 bases and J lost 3; bases outside the gene matches: 12. As DNA, the CDR3 is TGCAGCGTCACACTAACAGGGGGAGGGGACACTGAAGCTTTCTTT. Encoded protein: CSVTLTGGGDTEAFF. The full variable domain, with the rest looked up from reference TRBV29-1 and TRBJ1-1, is SAVISQKPSRDICQRGTSLTIQCQVDSQVTMMFWYRQQPGQSLTLIATANQGSEATYESGFVIDKFPISRPNLTFSTLTVSNMSPEDSSIYLCSVTLTGGGDTEAFFGQGTRLTVV.

This chain joins TRBV11-2 and TRBJ2-1, with 7 bases that match TRBD2. The CDR3 extends over 13 amino acids. Germline assignment: CDR1 SGHAT and CDR2 FQNNGV. The ends lost 5 bases at V and 10 bases at J; junction bases unmatched: 8. The CDR3: CASSLAGVEEQFF. The CDR3 nucleotides are TGTGCCAGCAGCCTCGCGGGGGTAGAGGAGCAGTTCTTC.

The V gene is TRBV7-8, the J gene TRBJ2-5; 8 positions match TRBD1. With V trimmed by 5 bases and J by 1 base, 6 bases remained unmatched. The V gene's germline CDR1 is SGHVS and CDR2 FQNEAQ. The CDR3 is 15 amino acids. The chain's CDR3 is CASSQGTGLQETQYF. The CDR3 DNA reads TGTGCCAGCAGCCAAGGGACAGGCCTCCAAGAGACCCAGTACTTC.

This clone was counted a single time. The chain couples TRBV28 to TRBJ2-5, with TRBD1 as a possible D gene (6 bases). Germline values: CDR1 MDHEN, CDR2 SYDVKM. The CDR3 is 15 residues long. V was shortened by 6 bases and J by 0 bases, with 14 bases between the two germline ends. The CDR3 coding sequence is TGTGCCAGCAGGACTTCCAGGACAGACCAAGAGACCCAGTACTTC. Amino acids: CASRTSRTDQETQYF.

This clone has just a few counts. This chain joins TRBV11-2 and TRBJ2-7, with 8 bases lining up with TRBD1. Germline CDR1 is SGHAT and CDR2 is FQNNGV. The CDR3 is made up of 14 amino acids. J was trimmed by 2 bases and V by 7 bases; bases with no gene match: 7. The CDR3 protein is CASILGTGPYEQYF. The CDR3 DNA follows: TGTGCCAGCATCCTGGGGACAGGTCCCTACGAGCAGTACTTC.

In its sample, this clone was seen a few times. The V and J genes are TRBV20-1 and TRBJ2-7; TRBD2 might be the D (6 bases). This CDR3 is 12 amino acids long. V lost 3 bases to trimming and J lost 6 bases, with 12 bases between them. The V gene's germline CDR1 is DFQATT and CDR2 SNEGSKA (reference sequence). The CDR3 protein is CSASETSPEQYF. The CDR3 coding sequence is TGCAGTGCTAGTGAGACTAGTCCCGAGCAGTACTTC.

This CDR3 is CASSEGRAGNTIYF. CDR3 sequence (DNA): TGTGCCAGCAGTGAAGGCAGGGCTGGAAACACCATATATTTT. The V call is TRBV6-1, the J call TRBJ1-3; the D gene is possibly TRBD1 (5 bases). CDR1 is MNHNS, CDR2 SASEGT, per germline. The CDR3 has 14 amino acids. V dropped 1 base and J dropped 2 bases, with 6 bases sitting between them.

The gene calls are TRBV27 and TRBJ1-6; possible D gene TRBD1, 6 bases. Germline V gene data show CDR1 as MNHEY and CDR2 as SMNVEV (reference sequence). V lost 8 bases, J lost 3 bases, and 11 bases lay in between. This CDR3 has 14 residues. CDR3 bases: TGTGCCAGCCAACCGGACAGCTATAATTCACCCCTCCACTTT. Its protein is CASQPDSYNSPLHF.

This clone was picked up one time. This chain links TRBV11-2 with TRBJ1-5; TRBD1 agrees at 10 bases. The junction had 7 bases not matched to a gene; V was cut back by 5 bases and J by 6 bases. The CDR3 totals 15 residues. Germline values: CDR1 SGHAT, CDR2 FQNNGV. The CDR3 region has the DNA TGTGCCAGCAGCCCGACAGGGGGCATGGGTCAGCCCCAGCATTTT. This sequence encodes CASSPTGGMGQPQHF. Full variable domain (missing parts from reference TRBV11-2 and TRBJ1-5): EAGVAQSPRYKIIEKRQSVAFWCNPISGHATLYWYQQILGQGPKLLIQFQNNGVVDDSQLPKDRFSAERLKGVDSTLKIQPAKLEDSAVYLCASSPTGGMGQPQHFGDGTRLSIL.

The chain recombines TRBV27 with TRBJ2-1; weak D call: TRBD2 (5 bases). CDR1 and CDR2 (germline): MNHEY, SMNVEV (reference sequence). The CDR3 spans 16 residues. Trimming shortened V by 6 bases and J by 0 bases, and 15 bases separated the two germline ends. In DNA form, the CDR3 reads TGTGCCAGCAGCATGGGGTCGGGGAGCTCCTACAATGAGCAGTTCTTC. It codes for CASSMGSGSSYNEQFF.

The V and J genes are TRBV18 and TRBJ2-7, with 10 positions matching TRBD2. With V trimmed by 4 bases and J by 2 bases, 8 bases remained unmatched. The CDR3 is 16 residues long. The germline gives CDR1 KGHSH, CDR2 LQKENI. Here the CDR3 reads CASSQARTSGTYEQYF. In nucleotides, the CDR3 is TGTGCCAGCTCACAGGCCCGGACTAGCGGTACCTACGAGCAGTACTTC.

The CDR3 loop is CASGAASTDTQYF. Written as DNA, the CDR3 is TGTGCCAGCGGGGCGGCTAGCACAGATACGCAGTATTTT. The gene calls are TRBV6-5 and TRBJ2-3, with D possibly being TRBD1 (5 bases). The V and J ends lost 8 bases and 0 bases respectively, with 9 bases between them. Germline V gives CDR1 MNHEY, CDR2 SVGAGI. This CDR3 is built from 13 residues.

The chain has TRBV11-3 and TRBJ2-2; D unresolved. This CDR3 contains 14 residues. Germline V gene sequence: CDR1 SGHNT, CDR2 YENEEA. Trimming removed 3 bases at V and 4 bases at J, with 9 bases between. The CDR3 DNA is TGTGCCAGCAGCTTGTTGGGCTCCACCGGGGAGCTGTTTTTT. Translation gives CASSLLGSTGELFF.

This sequence joins TRBV24-1 and TRBJ1-4; D is perhaps TRBD1 (6 bases). Looked up from germline, CDR1 is KGHDR and CDR2 is SFDVKD. Trimming took off 4 bases at V and 17 bases at J, with 16 bases between the two ends. The CDR3 has 12 residues. The CDR3 loop reads CATSDEPGTFFF. CDR3 bases: TGTGCCACCAGTGACGAACCCGGGACATTTTTTTTT.

The chain carries TRBV2 and TRBJ2-1; 12 bases agree with TRBD2. The CDR3 spans 15 residues. V lost 7 bases and J lost 8; bases outside the gene matches: 9. From germline, CDR1 is SNHLY and CDR2 FYNNEI. CDR3 DNA sequence: TGTGCCAGCAAGAGACTAGCGGGAGCGATGGATGAGCAGTTCTTC. This encodes CASKRLAGAMDEQFF.

The genes are TRBV6-5 and TRBJ1-1; D not certain. The V end lost 7 bases, the J end lost 2 bases, and 8 bases lay between the germline ends. CDR1 and CDR2 from the germline V gene are MNHEY and SVGAGI. This CDR3 contains 12 residues. CDR3 protein: CASNVPNTEAFF. In nucleotides, the CDR3 is TGTGCCAGCAATGTTCCTAACACTGAAGCTTTCTTT.